This paragraph reports one T cell receptor beta chain. Its specificity is unknown. Germline V lookup: CDR1 MNHEY, CDR2 SVGAGI. V shed 5 bases and J shed 7 bases, with 12 bases lying between them. This CDR3 has 14 residues. These data originate in a study of OX40 agonist ivuxolimab in advanced cancers. Across the study: While on treatment, patients had intravenous ivuxolimab at 0.01 to 10 mg/kg every 2 weeks. Earlier anti-PD-1, anti-PD-L1 or anti-CTLA-4 therapy was permitted; over 35% had received some. Study-level points and caveats: Partial responders receiving 0.1-3.0 mg/kg showed among the lowest clonal expansion. Also present in some nonresponders was a low level of normalized T-cell clonal expansion.

Sequencing used immunoSEQ multiplex PCR; TCRdb keeps in-frame clones, though not all of them. The sample consists of more than 60,000 clones, over 75% of them appearing once. The chain is built from TRBV6-5 and TRBJ1-6, with D possibly being TRBD1 (6 bases). This sample comprised CD4+ or CD8+ T cells sorted from blood, obtained in a trial of the OX40 agonist ivuxolimab. This TCR was recovered from an adult with an advanced solid tumor such as melanoma, head and neck, liver or kidney cancer. CDR3 coding DNA: TGTGCCAGCAGTATACAGGGAGGGAATTCACCCCTCCACTTT. Translated: CASSIQGGNSPLHF.